This T cell receptor (beta chain) was captured in a study of graft-versus-host responses after intestinal transplantation. Study-wide results and caveats: HvG clone declines early post-transplant were associated with peak circulating GvH levels.

The authors processed graft tissue to release intraepithelial and lamina propria lymphocytes. The table came from immunoSEQ multiplex PCR; TCRdb's copy has only in-frame clones and leaves some out. Altogether 17,000 or so clones are present, 82% being singletons, with the ten largest covering more than 5%. Germline lookup yields CDR1 MDHEN and CDR2 SYDVKM. Trimming removed 7 bases at V and 6 bases at J, with 9 bases between. CDR3 length: 12 amino acids. As regards this clone: Its antigen remains unidentified.

The V call is TRBV28, the J call TRBJ2-2; D remains unclear. Here the sequenced sample was ileum tissue, taken 17 days after transplant. The receptor was isolated from a human patient who received an intestinal transplant, so some T cells may come from the graft donor. This CDR3 is CASIGLPGELFF. The CDR3 DNA reads TGTGCCAGCATAGGGCTCCCCGGGGAGCTGTTTTTT.